Listed below are T cell receptor beta chains from one sample, sequenced in a study of shared clonotypes between healthy human individuals. TCRdb's copy holds only in-frame clones and misses some; the assay was immunoSEQ multiplex PCR. This sample has about 1.5 million clones, with 95% to 97% found just once. Specimen: naive CD4+ T cells sorted from blood. Receptors were obtained from a man aged 30-40 years in good health. The CDR3 runs from the conserved cysteine through the conserved F or W. D genes are given only for firm matches. The size of a clone is reported for some rows only, either as once, few or many, or as a class for expanded clones.

CDR3aa,CDR3nt,d_gene,j_gene,abundance,v_gene
CASSVAAWANEQFF,TGTGCCAGCAGCGTAGCTGCCTGGGCCAATGAGCAGTTCTTC,NA,TRBJ2-1,NA,TRBV9
CASKSSGSTYNEQFF,TGTGCCAGCAAATCAAGCGGGAGCACCTACAATGAGCAGTTCTTC,TRBD2,TRBJ2-1,NA,TRBV2
CASSWGLAGVETQYF,TGTGCCAGCAGCTGGGGACTAGCGGGAGTTGAGACCCAGTACTTC,TRBD2,TRBJ2-5,once,TRBV5-6
CASTWWTNEKLFF,TGTGCCAGCACGTGGTGGACTAATGAAAAACTGTTTTTT,NA,TRBJ1-4,NA,TRBV28
CASSVSAGELFF,TGTGCCAGCAGCGTTTCTGCCGGGGAGCTGTTTTTT,NA,TRBJ2-2,NA,TRBV9
CASSTYRGVNIKQYF,TGTGCCAGCAGCACATACAGGGGGGTGAATATTAAGCAGTACTTC,TRBD1,TRBJ2-7,once,TRBV11-2
CASSKGLAGGPSGEQYF,TGTGCCAGCAGCAAAGGACTAGCGGGAGGCCCGAGTGGGGAGCAGTACTTC,NA,TRBJ2-7,NA,TRBV21-1
CASSRQGYGDYEQYF,TGTGCCAGCAGCCGTCAGGGTTACGGAGACTACGAGCAGTACTTC,NA,TRBJ2-7,NA,TRBV5-5
CAWSRDLRNYGYTF,TGTGCCTGGAGTCGGGACCTTCGGAACTATGGCTACACCTTC,NA,TRBJ1-2,NA,TRBV30
CATKGTSGKSSYNEQFF,TGTGCCACCAAAGGGACTAGCGGGAAAAGCTCCTACAATGAGCAGTTCTTC,TRBD2,TRBJ2-1,NA,TRBV15
CASSPLSRVSFQETQYF,TGTGCCAGCTCACCACTGTCTAGGGTCAGTTTCCAAGAGACCCAGTACTTC,NA,TRBJ2-5,NA,TRBV18
CASSRLAGGMDTQYF,TGTGCCAGTAGCCGACTAGCGGGAGGTATGGATACGCAGTATTTT,TRBD2,TRBJ2-3,NA,TRBV19
CASSLGQVTDTQYF,TGCGCCAGCAGCTTAGGCCAGGTAACAGATACGCAGTATTTT,NA,TRBJ2-3,NA,TRBV5-1
CSVRRQETQYF,TGCAGCGTTCGGAGACAAGAGACCCAGTACTTC,NA,TRBJ2-5,NA,TRBV29-1
CASTQGLAGTGELFF,TGTGCCAGCACCCAGGGACTAGCGGGAACCGGGGAGCTGTTTTTT,TRBD2,TRBJ2-2,NA,TRBV5-6
CASSVREGSYNEQFF,TGTGCCAGCAGCGTCAGGGAGGGCTCCTACAATGAGCAGTTCTTC,TRBD2,TRBJ2-1,NA,TRBV9
CASSPRGKRGQGKYEQYF,TGTGCCAGCAGCCCTCGGGGGAAAAGGGGACAGGGGAAGTACGAGCAGTACTTC,TRBD1,TRBJ2-7,NA,TRBV7-8
CASISEGPPYRRLFF,TGTGCCAGCATCTCTGAAGGGCCGCCTTACCGTAGACTGTTTTTT,NA,TRBJ1-4,NA,TRBV28